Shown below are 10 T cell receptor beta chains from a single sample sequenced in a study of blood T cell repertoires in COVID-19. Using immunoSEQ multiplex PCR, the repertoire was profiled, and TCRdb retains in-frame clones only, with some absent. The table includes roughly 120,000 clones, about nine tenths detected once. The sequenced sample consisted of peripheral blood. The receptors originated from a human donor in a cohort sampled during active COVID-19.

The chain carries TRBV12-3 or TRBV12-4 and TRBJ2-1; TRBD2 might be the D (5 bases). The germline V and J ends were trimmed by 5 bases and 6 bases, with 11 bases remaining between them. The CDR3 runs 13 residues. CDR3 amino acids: CASSNGVLNEQFF. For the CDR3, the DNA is TGTGCCAGCAGTAACGGGGTTCTCAATGAGCAGTTCTTC.

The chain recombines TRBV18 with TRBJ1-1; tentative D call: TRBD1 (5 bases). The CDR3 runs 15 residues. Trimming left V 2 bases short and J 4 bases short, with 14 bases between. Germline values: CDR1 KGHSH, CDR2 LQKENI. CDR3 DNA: TGTGCCAGCTCACCAGTCCAGGGTGGCGGCACTGAAGCTTTCTTT. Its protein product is CASSPVQGGGTEAFF.

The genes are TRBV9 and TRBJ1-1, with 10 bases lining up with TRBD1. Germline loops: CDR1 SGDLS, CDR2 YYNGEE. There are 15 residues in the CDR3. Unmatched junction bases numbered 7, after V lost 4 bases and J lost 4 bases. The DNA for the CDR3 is TGTGCCAGCAGCCTAGGGACAGGGGCCGGCACTGAAGCTTTCTTT. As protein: CASSLGTGAGTEAFF. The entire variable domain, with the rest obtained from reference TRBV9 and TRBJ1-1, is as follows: DSGVTQTPKHLITATGQRVTLRCSPRSGDLSVYWYQQSLDQGLQFLIQYYNGEERAKGNILERFSAQQFPDLHSELNLSSLELGDSALYFCASSLGTGAGTEAFFGQGTRLTVV.

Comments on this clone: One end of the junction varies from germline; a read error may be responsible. As DNA, the CDR3 is TGTGCTAGCAGCCTCGACTGGCTGGAGACCCAGTACTTC. Translated, it gives CASSLDWLETQYF. The rearrangement links TRBV7-7 to TRBJ2-5; D uncertain. The CDR3 totals 13 residues. Germline V gene lookup returns CDR1 SSHAT and CDR2 FNYEAQ (reference sequence).

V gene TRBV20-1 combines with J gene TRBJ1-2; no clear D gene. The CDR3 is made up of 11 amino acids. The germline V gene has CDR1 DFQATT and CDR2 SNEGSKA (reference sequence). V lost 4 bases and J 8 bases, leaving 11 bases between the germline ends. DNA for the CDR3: TGCAGTGCTACCCTAGGTCGGGGCTACACCTTC. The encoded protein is CSATLGRGYTF.

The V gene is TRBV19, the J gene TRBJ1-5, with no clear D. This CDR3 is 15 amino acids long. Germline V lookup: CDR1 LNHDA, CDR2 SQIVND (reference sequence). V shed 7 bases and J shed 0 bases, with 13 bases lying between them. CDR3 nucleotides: TGTGCCAGTATTCCCACGGTGAATAGCAATCAGCCCCAGCATTTT. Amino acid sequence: CASIPTVNSNQPQHF.

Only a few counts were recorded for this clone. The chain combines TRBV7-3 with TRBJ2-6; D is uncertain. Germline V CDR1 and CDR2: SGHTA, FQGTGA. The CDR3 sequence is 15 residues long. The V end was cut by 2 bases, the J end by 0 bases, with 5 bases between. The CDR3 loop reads CASSLVLSGANVLTF. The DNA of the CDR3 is TGTGCCAGCAGCTTAGTCCTCTCTGGGGCCAACGTCCTGACTTTC.

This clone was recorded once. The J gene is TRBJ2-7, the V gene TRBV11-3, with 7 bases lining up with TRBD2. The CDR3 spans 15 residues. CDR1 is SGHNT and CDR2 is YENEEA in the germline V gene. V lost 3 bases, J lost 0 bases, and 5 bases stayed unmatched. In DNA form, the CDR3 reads TGTGCCAGCAGCTTCTCGGTAGCGGGCTCCTACGAGCAGTACTTC. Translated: CASSFSVAGSYEQYF. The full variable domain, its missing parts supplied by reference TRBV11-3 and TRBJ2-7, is EAGVVQSPRYKIIEKKQPVAFWCNPISGHNTLYWYLQNLGQGPELLIRYENEEAVDDSQLPKDRFSAERLKGVDSTLKIQPAELGDSAVYLCASSFSVAGSYEQYFGPGTRLTVT.

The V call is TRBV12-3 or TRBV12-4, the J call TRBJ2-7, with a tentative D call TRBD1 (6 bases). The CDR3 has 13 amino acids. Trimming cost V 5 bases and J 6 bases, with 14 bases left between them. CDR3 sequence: CASSDFRDTEQYF. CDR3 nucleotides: TGTGCCAGCAGTGACTTCCGGGACACCGAGCAGTACTTC.

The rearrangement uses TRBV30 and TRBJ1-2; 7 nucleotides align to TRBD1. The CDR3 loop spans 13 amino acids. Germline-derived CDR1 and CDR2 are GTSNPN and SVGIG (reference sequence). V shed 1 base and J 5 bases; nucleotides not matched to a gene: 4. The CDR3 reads CAWSAQGGYGYTF. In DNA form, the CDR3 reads TGTGCCTGGAGTGCGCAGGGGGGATATGGCTACACCTTC.